The T cell receptor (beta chain) under discussion was sequenced for a study of cytomegalovirus exposure and HLA in healthy donors. The PCR was carried out with 60 Vbeta primers and 13 Jbeta primers. Clones were sequenced by immunoSEQ multiplex PCR, and TCRdb holds only the in-frame ones, with some missing. The sample includes 90,000 to 110,000 clones, around 72% of them seen just once. The CDR3 runs to 15 residues. The germline V gene encodes CDR1 MNHEY and CDR2 SMNVEV (reference sequence). The V and J ends lost 5 bases and 3 bases respectively, with 17 bases between them. This TCR came from a male donor in good health and CMV-seronegative. Sequenced sample: PBMCs. The rearrangement uses TRBV27 and TRBJ2-7; maybe TRBD2 (5 bases). The CDR3 DNA sequence: TGTGCCAGCAGTCCCCGAGATGGCGGGTTCTACGAGCAGTACTTC. Protein: CASSPRDGGFYEQYF.